These 29 T cell receptor beta chains came from one sample sequenced in a study of blood T cell repertoires in COVID-19. Sequencing used immunoSEQ multiplex PCR; TCRdb keeps in-frame clones, though not all of them. The table lists fewer than 80,000 clones, about 90% of them singletons, with over 2.5% in the top ten. The sequenced sample was peripheral blood. The receptors were gathered from a human donor in a cohort sampled during active COVID-19.

The chain employs TRBV4-2 and TRBJ2-7, with a possible D match to TRBD2 (6 bases). This CDR3 contains 17 residues. V was pared by 7 bases and J by 4 bases, with 26 bases between. CDR1 is LGHNA and CDR2 is YNFKEQ in the germline V gene. This CDR3 reads CASIVIVQGGGGYEQYF. In DNA form, the CDR3 reads TGTGCCAGCATCGTAATAGTGCAGGGAGGAGGAGGATACGAGCAGTACTTC.

The chain carries TRBV19 and TRBJ2-5; tentative D call: TRBD2 (6 bases). The germline V gene encodes CDR1 LNHDA and CDR2 SQIVND (reference sequence). V shed 5 bases and J shed 5 bases, with 18 bases lying between them. This CDR3 region has 15 residues. CDR3 region: CASSFSAGSAETQYF. The CDR3 DNA reads as TGTGCCAGTAGTTTCTCGGCGGGGTCGGCGGAGACCCAGTACTTC.

The chain combines TRBV6-5 with TRBJ1-4; tentative D call: TRBD1 (5 bases). The V and J ends lost 7 bases and 4 bases respectively, with 10 bases between them. Germline assignment: CDR1 MNHEY and CDR2 SVGAGI. CDR3 length equals 13 residues. CDR3 amino acids: CASMTALNEKLFF. The CDR3 DNA is TGTGCCAGCATGACAGCCCTTAATGAAAAACTGTTTTTT.

V and J are TRBV7-2 and TRBJ1-1; TRBD1 is a possible D gene (5 bases). V shed 1 base and J shed 3 bases, with 12 bases lying between them. This CDR3 contains 15 residues. Looked up from germline, CDR1 is SGHTA and CDR2 is FQGNSA. CDR3 DNA: TGTGCCAGCAGCTTAGTTGGGGGACTCTACACTGAAGCTTTCTTT. Translated: CASSLVGGLYTEAFF.

The chain joins TRBV12-3 or TRBV12-4 to TRBJ1-3; D may be TRBD1 (5 bases). Trimming cost V 2 bases and J 7 bases, with 9 bases left between them. The CDR3 is 13 amino acids. Written as DNA, the CDR3 is TGTGCCAGCAGTTTATCCGGGGGGAACACCATATATTTT. It yields the protein CASSLSGGNTIYF.

The chain combines TRBV15 with TRBJ1-4; no reliable D call. The CDR3 has 16 amino acids. From germline, CDR1 is LNHNV and CDR2 YYDKDF (reference sequence). V was clipped by 0 bases and J by 5 bases, with 13 bases between them. The CDR3 coding sequence is TGTGCCACCAGCAGAGATTCGCGGGCCGAGAATGAAAAACTGTTTTTT. Protein sequence: CATSRDSRAENEKLFF.

The chain is built from TRBV30 and TRBJ2-5; 12 positions agree with TRBD1. This CDR3 contains 16 residues. Germline V gives CDR1 GTSNPN, CDR2 SVGIG (reference sequence). Germline trimming cut 2 bases from V and 4 bases from J; bases unmatched to any gene: 8. CDR3 bases: TGTGCCTGGAGTACCGGGACAGGGGGCGAGAGAGAGACCCAGTACTTC. Protein: CAWSTGTGGERETQYF.

The J gene is TRBJ2-5, the V gene TRBV23-1; tentative D call: TRBD2 (6 bases). TRBV23-1 is an ORF for which the function is uncertain. The CDR3 covers 13 residues. With 3 bases removed from V and 2 bases from J, the gap between germline ends came to 7 bases. CDR3 loop: CASSQEGQETQYF. The CDR3 DNA is TGCGCCAGCAGTCAGGAGGGTCAAGAGACCCAGTACTTC.

This clone was seen a single time. V gene TRBV6-5 combines with J gene TRBJ2-5; tentatively, D is TRBD1 (5 bases). This CDR3 spans 14 amino acids. V lost 2 bases and J lost 5, with 12 bases in between. CDR1 is MNHEY, CDR2 SVGAGI, per germline. CDR3 sequence (DNA): TGTGCCAGCAGTTACGCGGACAACGGGGAGACCCAGTACTTC. Protein product: CASSYADNGETQYF.

The chain employs TRBV19 and TRBJ2-5; 13 nucleotides match TRBD2. The junction had 13 bases not matched to a gene; V was cut back by 10 bases and J by 5 bases. CDR1 is LNHDA and CDR2 is SQIVND in the germline V gene (reference sequence). The CDR3 is made up of 16 amino acids. CDR3 nucleotide sequence: TGTGCCACCGGGACTAGCGGGGTTAGGGGACGGGAGACCCAGTACTTC. Encoded protein: CATGTSGVRGRETQYF.

The V and J genes are TRBV25-1 and TRBJ2-7; 11 nucleotides match TRBD2. The CDR3 sequence is 14 residues long. The germline CDR1 and CDR2 sequences are MGHDK and SYGVNS. V lost 6 bases to trimming and J lost 1 base; unmatched junction nucleotides: 2. The CDR3 nucleotides read TGTGCCAGCAGGGCTAGCGGGGGGTCCTACGAGCAGTACTTC. Its translation is CASRASGGSYEQYF.

The CDR3 region has the DNA TGTGCCAGCAGTCCGGACAGGGTTGGGGCCAACGTCCTGACTTTC. This encodes CASSPDRVGANVLTF. The V gene is TRBV27, the J gene TRBJ2-6, with 8 bases identical to TRBD1. Germline CDR1 and CDR2: MNHEY and SMNVEV (reference sequence). This CDR3 is 15 amino acids long. V was clipped by 5 bases and J by 3 bases; unmatched bases: 3.

The gene calls are TRBV5-6 and TRBJ1-5, with TRBD1 as a possible D gene (6 bases). The V gene lost 4 bases and the J gene lost 0 bases, with 11 bases spanning the gap. Looked up from germline, CDR1 is SGHDT and CDR2 is YYEEEE. The CDR3 sequence is 15 residues long. CDR3 sequence: CASSRGQSSNQPQHF. Written as DNA, the CDR3 is TGTGCCAGCAGCCGTGGACAGTCTAGCAATCAGCCCCAGCATTTT.

The J gene is TRBJ1-2, the V gene TRBV19, with D possibly being TRBD1 (6 bases). Looked up from germline, CDR1 is LNHDA and CDR2 is SQIVND (reference sequence). Trimming cost V 10 bases and J 0 bases, with 9 bases left between them. This CDR3 is built from 12 residues. CDR3 in amino acids: CATEGANYGYTF. CDR3 DNA sequence: TGTGCCACCGAGGGGGCTAACTATGGCTACACCTTC.

The genes are TRBV4-1 and TRBJ1-4; no firm D call. The CDR3 has 15 amino acids. Germline assignment: CDR1 MGHRA and CDR2 YSYEKL. The V end lost 4 bases, the J end lost 6 bases, and 15 bases lay between the germline ends. CDR3 bases: TGCGCCAGCAGCCCGATCCGCTCGGTGTATGAAAAACTGTTTTTT. This encodes CASSPIRSVYEKLFF.

This clone has a handful of counts. The chain couples TRBV3-1 (or the pseudogene TRBV3-2) to TRBJ1-1; D not resolved. V dropped 7 bases and J dropped 3 bases, with 12 bases sitting between them. Germline assignment: CDR1 LGHDT and CDR2 YNNKEL (reference sequence). The CDR3 is made up of 13 amino acids. The CDR3 nucleotides are TGTGCCAGCAAACCTAGGTTTGACACTGAAGCTTTCTTT. Protein: CASKPRFDTEAFF.

CDR3 sequence reads: CASSLVGKSPSNEQFF. Here the CDR3 DNA reads TGTGCCAGCAGCTTGGTCGGTAAATCCCCTTCAAATGAGCAGTTCTTC. The chain recombines TRBV5-4 with TRBJ2-1; D unresolved. Per the germline V gene, CDR1 is SGHNT and CDR2 is YYREEE (reference sequence). V was pared by 0 bases and J by 7 bases, with 17 bases between. This CDR3 has 16 residues. Drawing the rest from reference TRBV5-4 and TRBJ2-1, the complete variable domain is ETGVTQSPTHLIKTRGQQVTLRCSSQSGHNTVSWYQQALGQGPQFIFQYYREEENGRGNFPPRFSGLQFPNYSSELNVNALELDDSALYLCASSLVGKSPSNEQFFGPGTRLTVL.

V and J are TRBV7-2 and TRBJ2-3, with a possible D match to TRBD2 (5 bases). Germline V gene sequence: CDR1 SGHTA, CDR2 FQGNSA. The ends were cut back, 1 base at V and 4 bases at J, with 18 bases in the middle. The CDR3 length is 17 residues. CDR3 in DNA: TGTGCCAGCAGCTTAGGTGTTAGGACTCGTCACTCAGATACGCAGTATTTT. Its translation: CASSLGVRTRHSDTQYF.

The V gene is TRBV19, the J gene TRBJ1-1, with D hard to call. V was trimmed by 3 bases and J by 1 base, leaving 12 bases between them. Germline CDR1 and CDR2: LNHDA and SQIVND (reference sequence). The CDR3 covers 15 residues. The CDR3: CASSIYSAGNTEAFF. As DNA, the CDR3 is TGTGCCAGTAGTATCTATTCGGCAGGGAACACTGAAGCTTTCTTT. The full variable domain, with the rest looked up from reference TRBV19 and TRBJ1-1, is DGGITQSPKYLFRKEGQNVTLSCEQNLNHDAMYWYRQDPGQGLRLIYYSQIVNDFQKGDIAEGYSVSREKKESFPLTVTSAQKNPTAFYLCASSIYSAGNTEAFFGQGTRLTVV.

The gene calls are TRBV13 and TRBJ2-3; tentatively, D is TRBD1 (6 bases). V was shortened by 5 bases and J by 2 bases, with 17 bases between the two germline ends. The germline gives CDR1 PRHDT, CDR2 FYEKMQ (reference sequence). The CDR3 runs to 16 residues. CDR3 in DNA: TGTGCCAGCAGCCCGCGTAGCAGGGGAAACACAGATACGCAGTATTTT. Translation gives CASSPRSRGNTDTQYF. The full variable domain, rest sourced from reference TRBV13 and TRBJ2-3, is AAGVIQSPRHLIKEKRETATLKCYPIPRHDTVYWYQQGPGQDPQFLISFYEKMQSDKGSIPDRFSAQQFSDYHSELNMSSLELGDSALYFCASSPRSRGNTDTQYFGPGTRLTVL.

The chain recombines TRBV5-4 with TRBJ2-3; D is uncertain. With 0 bases removed from V and 1 base from J, the gap between germline ends came to 12 bases. This CDR3 contains 16 residues. Germline CDR1 SGHNT, CDR2 YYREEE (reference sequence). CDR3 nucleotides: TGTGCCAGCAGCTTGGCCAGGCAACTCCGCACAGATACGCAGTATTTT. It translates to CASSLARQLRTDTQYF.

This clone appeared once. The chain uses TRBV7-9 and TRBJ2-1; 7 nucleotides align to TRBD1. The CDR3 consists of 15 residues. The germline V gene encodes CDR1 SEHNR and CDR2 FQNEAQ (reference sequence). With 6 bases clipped from V and 2 bases from J, the junction kept 7 bases outside the gene matches. CDR3 nucleotides: TGTGCCAGCAGATCCGGGACAGATACCTACAATGAGCAGTTCTTC. Its protein is CASRSGTDTYNEQFF.

This chain links TRBV27 with TRBJ1-1, with 9 bases matching TRBD1. V shed 9 bases, J shed 4 bases, and the junction held 12 bases outside the gene matches. This CDR3 spans 15 amino acids. The germline gives CDR1 MNHEY, CDR2 SMNVEV (reference sequence). The CDR3: CASKPMGGQGTEAFF. Written as DNA, the CDR3 is TGTGCCAGTAAACCCATGGGGGGACAGGGCACTGAAGCTTTCTTT.

The V gene is TRBV28, the J gene TRBJ2-1; tentative D call: TRBD1 (5 bases). Germline V CDR1 and CDR2: MDHEN, SYDVKM. V lost 3 bases to trimming and J lost 4 bases, with 16 bases between them. There are 16 residues in the CDR3. The chain's CDR3 is CASSFGWLGDYNEQFF. Here the CDR3 DNA reads TGTGCCAGCAGTTTTGGTTGGTTAGGGGATTACAATGAGCAGTTCTTC.

The chain couples TRBV6-2 or TRBV6-3 to TRBJ2-3; TRBD2 aligns across 7 bases. The CDR3 sequence is 15 residues long. The J segment lost 2 bases and the V segment lost 5 bases, leaving 7 bases of the junction unmatched. Per the germline V gene, CDR1 is MNHEY and CDR2 is SVGEGT. CDR3 in amino acids: CASSRSGLNTDTQYF. The CDR3 DNA is TGTGCCAGCAGTAGATCGGGACTAAACACAGATACGCAGTATTTT.

V gene TRBV4-1 combines with J gene TRBJ1-6; D remains ambiguous. Deletions cut 1 base from V and 7 bases from J, with 11 bases between. CDR1 and CDR2 from the germline V gene are MGHRA and YSYEKL. This CDR3 contains 15 residues. CDR3 region: CASSQGGRGNSPLHF. Here the CDR3 DNA reads TGCGCCAGCAGCCAAGGAGGGCGAGGAAATTCACCCCTCCACTTT.

V gene TRBV7-6 combines with J gene TRBJ2-1, with 9 bases lining up with TRBD2. The V and J ends lost 2 bases and 5 bases, in that order; junction bases with no gene match: 13. This CDR3 comprises 18 residues. Germline V lookup: CDR1 SGHVS, CDR2 FNYEAQ. CDR3 nucleotide sequence: TGTGCCAGCAGCTTAATTGTAGCGGGGGCGACCCAAAACAATGAGCAGTTCTTC. It translates to CASSLIVAGATQNNEQFF. The variable domain in full, completed from reference TRBV7-6 and TRBJ2-1, reads GAGVSQSPRYKVTKRGQDVALRCDPISGHVSLYWYRQALGQGPEFLTYFNYEAQQDKSGLPNDRFSAERPEGSISTLTIQRTEQRDSAMYRCASSLIVAGATQNNEQFFGPGTRLTVL.

Written as DNA, the CDR3 is TGTGCCAGCAGTCTTACTAGCGGCACAGATACGCAGTATTTT. This sequence encodes CASSLTSGTDTQYF. The gene calls are TRBV6-2 or TRBV6-3 and TRBJ2-3; 7 nucleotides match TRBD2. This CDR3 comprises 14 residues. The germline V gene has CDR1 MNHEY and CDR2 SVGEGT. V was pared by 5 bases and J by 1 base, with 3 bases of the junction left unmatched.

This clone was observed a handful of times. The chain couples TRBV4-3 to TRBJ1-1, with 8 bases lining up with TRBD1. Germline assignment: CDR1 LGHNA and CDR2 YSLEER. CDR3 length: 15 amino acids. J was trimmed by 6 bases and V by 3 bases; bases with no gene match: 9. CDR3 sequence (DNA): TGCGCCAGCAGCCAGGCTACGGACAGGGCATCTGAAGCTTTCTTT. It yields the protein CASSQATDRASEAFF.